This TCR beta chain was retrieved from a study of identical twins. Study-wide results and limits: Invariant MAIT and iNKT cells are populations that could partly confound zero-insertion analyses.

Trimming pared 7 bases from V and 4 bases from J, leaving 19 bases between. The CDR3 contains 15 residues. TCRdb fed the 5' RACE reads into MiXCR, producing one record per CDR3 protein. Among 1,800,000 or so distinct CDR3 sequences, more than 30% were seen once, and the ten largest hold 0.27%. This clonotype was detected a few times. What it binds is not known. The sequencing input was cord blood. The sequence was collected from a newborn girl in good health. The chain has TRBV12-3 or TRBV12-4 and TRBJ2-5; perhaps TRBD2 as D (7 bases). The CDR3 protein is CASTLEGGPAETQYF. For the CDR3, the DNA is TGTGCCAGCACCCTAGAGGGGGGGCCCGCAGAGACCCAGTACTTC.